This T cell receptor (beta chain) stems from a study of OX40 agonist ivuxolimab in advanced cancers. Study outcomes and limitations: Clonal expansion from baseline to week 6 occurred in both CD4+ and CD8+ T cells. More expanded clones were found, on average, in CD8+ than in CD4+ T cells.

The method was immunoSEQ multiplex PCR; TCRdb's version includes in-frame clones alone and lacks a portion of them. The sample contains about 35,000 clones, roughly three quarters of which appear only once. On this clone: Its antigen is currently unknown.

Here the sequenced sample was CD4+ or CD8+ T cells sorted from blood, taken in a trial of the OX40 agonist ivuxolimab. The sequence derives from an adult with an advanced solid tumor such as melanoma, head and neck, liver or kidney cancer.

CDR3 nucleotide sequence: TGTGCCGAAAGGGGGGGCACTGAAGCTTTCTTT. It yields the protein CAERGGTEAFF. The chain is built from TRBV2 and TRBJ1-1; a weak D match, TRBD1 (6 bases). V was shortened by 11 bases and J by 4 bases, with 11 bases between the two germline ends. CDR1 SNHLY and CDR2 FYNNEI come from the germline V gene. This CDR3 spans 11 amino acids.